This T cell receptor (beta chain) was recorded in a study of shared clonotypes between healthy human individuals. CD45RA+ naive and CD45RA-negative memory subsets were separated from CD4+ cells. The table came from immunoSEQ multiplex PCR; TCRdb's copy has only in-frame clones and leaves some out. This sample carries approximately 740,000 clones, around 74% of them seen once, and the ten largest clones take around 1.6%. The CDR3 covers 14 residues. Trimming cost V 4 bases and J 5 bases, with 11 bases left between them. Germline CDR1 reads MRHNA; CDR2 reads SNTAGT. The rearrangement uses TRBV6-4 and TRBJ2-2; D may be TRBD2 (6 bases). This clonotype was sampled from a woman in her thirties in good health. The sequencing input was memory CD4+ T cells sorted from blood. Subset denoted: CD45RA-negative fraction. The chain's CDR3 is CASSGPGATGELFF. The CDR3 coding sequence is TGTGCCAGCAGTGGACCGGGAGCGACCGGGGAGCTGTTTTTT.